This T cell receptor (beta chain) comes out of a study of radiation and T cells in renal cell carcinoma. The CDR3 runs 14 residues. Germline loops: CDR1 SGHRS, CDR2 YFSETQ. Trimming took 2 bases from V and 5 from J, leaving 13 bases between them. The protocol was immunoSEQ multiplex PCR, while the TCRdb copy is restricted to in-frame clones and leaves out a portion. This table holds about 170,000 clones, approximately 90% found once. Sample time point: blood 4 weeks post-SBRT, at nephrectomy. Treatment defined: 15 Gy SBRT to primary tumor, nephrectomy 4 weeks later. Nephrectomy followed 15 Gy stereotactic body radiation by 4 weeks. After SBRT, blood was collected at 2 and 4 weeks, plus baseline. The tumor was a clear cell renal cell carcinoma.

The chain has TRBV5-1 and TRBJ2-5; D is possibly TRBD2 (5 bases). Sample: blood, taken from a patient whose treatment included radiotherapy and nephrectomy. The sequence was collected from a woman aged 45-60 years with renal cell carcinoma. CDR3 sequence: CASSFGPRGETQYF. CDR3 nucleotides: TGCGCCAGCAGCTTTGGGCCCCGCGGGGAGACCCAGTACTTC. Full variable domain (missing parts from reference TRBV5-1 and TRBJ2-5): KAGVTQTPRYLIKTRGQQVTLSCSPISGHRSVSWYQQTPGQGLQFLFEYFSETQRNKGNFPGRFSGRQFSNSRSEMNVSTLELGDSALYLCASSFGPRGETQYFGPGTRLLVL.